The 11 T cell receptor beta chains given below trace back to one sample, sequenced in a study of blood T cell repertoires in COVID-19. Clones were sequenced by immunoSEQ multiplex PCR, and TCRdb holds only the in-frame ones, with some missing. The sample has 150,000 or so clones; about 88% are singletons. Specimen: peripheral blood. The receptors were gathered from a human donor in a cohort sampled during active COVID-19.

A few counts support this clone. The rearrangement links TRBV6-2 or TRBV6-3 to TRBJ2-7, with D maybe TRBD2 (5 bases). Germline lookup yields CDR1 MNHEY and CDR2 SVGEGT. The CDR3 is 13 amino acids. V was shortened by 0 bases and J by 7 bases, with 10 bases between the two germline ends. CDR3 in DNA: TGTGCCAGCAGTTACTCGAGGGTCCAGGAGCAGTACTTC. It codes for CASSYSRVQEQYF.

The chain employs TRBV7-3 and TRBJ1-6; 7 bases agree with TRBD1. The CDR3 loop spans 16 amino acids. Trimming took 4 bases from V and 3 from J; bases not matched to a gene: 6. Germline assignment: CDR1 SGHTA and CDR2 FQGTGA. In DNA, the CDR3 is TGTGCCAGCAGCTCCCAGGCAGGGGGCTATAATTCACCCCTCCACTTT. Translation: CASSSQAGGYNSPLHF.

This clone was seen once. V usage is TRBV2 and J usage is TRBJ1-3; weak D call: TRBD1 (5 bases). Trimming shortened V by 8 bases and J by 0 bases, and 11 bases separated the two germline ends. Germline assignment: CDR1 SNHLY and CDR2 FYNNEI. The CDR3 consists of 14 residues. DNA of the CDR3: TGTGCCAGCGGGACTAGGGGCTCTGGAAACACCATATATTTT. Translating gives CASGTRGSGNTIYF. Full variable domain (remainder filled in from reference TRBV2 and TRBJ1-3): EPEVTQTPSHQVTQMGQEVILRCVPISNHLYFYWYRQILGQKVEFLVSFYNNEISEKSEIFDDQFSVERPDGSNFTLKIRSTKLEDSAMYFCASGTRGSGNTIYFGEGSWLTVV.

The chain has TRBV5-1 and TRBJ2-3; the match to TRBD2 covers 11 bases. The length of the CDR3 is 19 residues. Germline CDR1 and CDR2: SGHRS and YFSETQ. Germline trimming cut 2 bases from V and 4 bases from J; bases unmatched to any gene: 15. The CDR3 DNA follows: TGCGCCAGCAGCTTCAGCGCCCGACGCCTAGCGGGAGGAGCAGATACGCAGTATTTT. It encodes CASSFSARRLAGGADTQYF.

V gene TRBV7-6 combines with J gene TRBJ2-1, with D tentatively TRBD1 (6 bases). V gave up 5 bases and J gave up 3 bases, with 11 bases separating them. CDR1 and CDR2 (germline): SGHVS, FNYEAQ. The length of the CDR3 is 14 residues. DNA for the CDR3: TGTGCCAGCAGCCGACAGGAAAGCTACAATGAGCAGTTCTTC. Its translation is CASSRQESYNEQFF.

The chain joins TRBV5-8 to TRBJ1-1, with D maybe TRBD1 (6 bases). Germline values: CDR1 SGHTS, CDR2 YDEGEE. The CDR3 runs 14 residues. V lost 0 bases, J lost 3 bases, and 9 bases lay in between. This CDR3 reads CASSLGAGDTEAFF. The CDR3 DNA reads as TGTGCCAGCAGCTTGGGGGCAGGGGACACTGAAGCTTTCTTT.

In this sample, this clone turned up a few times. The chain employs TRBV19 and TRBJ2-1; 7 positions match TRBD2. The CDR3 is made up of 16 amino acids. V gave up 7 bases and J gave up 6 bases; unmatched junction bases: 15. Germline-derived CDR1 and CDR2 are LNHDA and SQIVND (reference sequence). The CDR3 loop is CASKSLLTSRGNEQFF. The CDR3 coding sequence is TGTGCCAGTAAGTCCCTTCTGACTAGCCGGGGCAATGAGCAGTTCTTC.

This chain joins TRBV5-1 and TRBJ2-5, with TRBD2 matching 8 bases. CDR1 is SGHRS and CDR2 is YFSETQ in the germline V gene. V lost 4 bases, J lost 5 bases, and 7 bases stayed unmatched. The CDR3 totals 14 residues. The CDR3 protein is CASSQPGGGETQYF. Here the CDR3 DNA reads TGCGCCAGCAGCCAACCGGGCGGGGGGGAGACCCAGTACTTC.

The V and J genes are TRBV27 and TRBJ2-2; 10 nucleotides align to TRBD2. The CDR3 covers 14 residues. The V and J ends lost 9 bases and 6 bases, in that order; junction bases with no gene match: 7. CDR1 is MNHEY, CDR2 SMNVEV, per germline (reference sequence). The CDR3, as DNA: TGTGCCAGTAAGAAGCGGGAGGGCCCCGGGGAGCTGTTTTTT. Protein: CASKKREGPGELFF.

This clone appeared once. The rearrangement joins TRBV18 to TRBJ1-2; possibly TRBD1 for D (6 bases). Germline V gene lookup returns CDR1 KGHSH and CDR2 LQKENI. The V end lost 0 bases, the J end lost 7 bases, and 15 bases lay between the germline ends. This CDR3 is built from 15 residues. The CDR3 is CASSPPAGERGGYTF. The CDR3 bases are TGTGCCAGCTCACCACCGGCAGGGGAAAGAGGTGGCTACACCTTC. Based on the CDR3 plus reference TRBV18 and TRBJ1-2, the full variable domain is NAGVMQNPRHLVRRRGQEARLRCSPMKGHSHVYWYRQLPEEGLKFMVYLQKENIIDESGMPKERFSAEFPKEGPSILRIQQVVRGDSAAYFCASSPPAGERGGYTFGSGTRLTVV.

In nucleotides, the CDR3 is TGTGCCAGCAGTTTAGAGTCCCCGGGCCAGGGGCAAGAGACCCAGTACTTC. This codes for CASSLESPGQGQETQYF. The chain carries TRBV28 and TRBJ2-5, with D possibly matching TRBD1 (6 bases). CDR3 length: 17 amino acids. Germline CDR1 MDHEN, CDR2 SYDVKM. The germline V and J ends were trimmed by 2 bases and 2 bases, with 18 bases remaining between them.